Following are 32 T cell receptor beta chains from one sample sequenced in a study of T cells in Graves' hyperthyroidism and ophthalmopathy. RNA transcripts yielded amplified TCR beta CDR3 regions. Primed by the HTBI set, a first-round RT-PCR was run on the TCR CDR3. Using its own MiXCR run on the multiplex PCR reads, TCRdb lists one record per CDR3 protein. The repertoire includes a few hundred thousand distinct CDR3 sequences, about 20% of them detected once, and about 53% sits in the top ten. Input material: blood. The receptors here all came from a woman in her 70s with Graves' ophthalmopathy.

The chain combines TRBV29-1 with TRBJ1-2; D gene uncertain. With 7 bases removed from V and 7 bases from J, the gap between germline ends came to 13 bases. The CDR3 spans 11 residues. Germline CDR1 SQVTM, CDR2 ANQGSEA. CDR3 in amino acids: CSARTPSGYTF. The CDR3 coding sequence is TGCAGCGCTAGGACTCCTTCTGGCTACACCTTC.

The chain has TRBV20-1 and TRBJ2-7, with a tentative D call TRBD2 (6 bases). V was clipped by 0 bases and J by 5 bases, with 20 bases between them. Germline assignment: CDR1 DFQATT and CDR2 SNEGSKA (reference sequence). This CDR3 is 16 amino acids long. CDR3 nucleotide sequence: TGCAGTGCTAGAGATAGTGGATCGGGAGCCACTCACGAGCAGTACTTC. Translation: CSARDSGSGATHEQYF.

This chain uses TRBV5-1 with TRBJ2-3; 8 bases match TRBD1. This CDR3 has 16 amino acids. V lost 4 bases, J lost 1 base, and 8 bases stayed unmatched. Per germline, CDR1 SGHRS and CDR2 YFSETQ. CDR3 in amino acids: CASSRKGQVGTDTQYF. CDR3 sequence (DNA): TGCGCCAGCAGCAGAAAGGGACAGGTGGGCACAGATACGCAGTATTTT. The full variable domain, completed using reference TRBV5-1 and TRBJ2-3, is KAGVTQTPRYLIKTRGQQVTLSCSPISGHRSVSWYQQTPGQGLQFLFEYFSETQRNKGNFPGRFSGRQFSNSRSEMNVSTLELGDSALYLCASSRKGQVGTDTQYFGPGTRLTVL.

This chain connects TRBV28 to TRBJ2-4, with D perhaps matching TRBD2 (6 bases). This CDR3 has 15 amino acids. Per germline, CDR1 MDHEN and CDR2 SYDVKM. The germline V and J ends were trimmed by 2 bases and 0 bases, with 8 bases remaining between them. The CDR3, as DNA: TGTGCCAGCAGTTTAGGCGGGGCAGCCAAAAACATTCAGTACTTC. The encoded protein is CASSLGGAAKNIQYF.

About this clonotype: Mismatch with germline at one junction end may stem from a read error. The V gene is TRBV7-3, the J gene TRBJ2-1, with a weak D call TRBD1 (8 bases). The CDR3 extends over 13 amino acids. The germline V gene has CDR1 SGHTA and CDR2 FQGTGA. This chain's CDR3 is CGSSTYRGGEQFF. The CDR3 DNA sequence: TGTGGCAGCAGCACGTACAGGGGGGGTGAGCAGTTCTTC.

This clonotype was observed a handful of times. This chain joins TRBV5-1 and TRBJ2-2; unclear D gene. Trimming pared 0 bases from V and 6 bases from J, leaving 6 bases between. Germline V lookup: CDR1 SGHRS, CDR2 YFSETQ. The CDR3 contains 13 residues. CDR3 bases: TGCGCCAGCAGCTTGGAGGCGTCCGGGGAGCTGTTTTTT. It is translated as CASSLEASGELFF.

This clonotype appeared a few times. V is TRBV28 and J is TRBJ2-7, with 11 nucleotides matching TRBD2. CDR1 MDHEN and CDR2 SYDVKM come from the germline V gene. V gave up 1 base and J gave up 0 bases; unmatched junction bases: 11. The CDR3 length is 19 residues. CDR3 protein: CASSLLLRPGLADSYEQYF. The DNA of the CDR3 is TGTGCCAGCAGTTTATTGTTGAGGCCGGGACTAGCGGACTCCTACGAGCAGTACTTC.

The count of this clonotype is one. The chain recombines TRBV4-1 with TRBJ2-3; 8 bases match TRBD1. Per the germline V gene, CDR1 is MGHRA and CDR2 is YSYEKL. This CDR3 region has 17 residues. Losses at the gene ends were 3 bases for V and 2 bases for J; bases not matched to a gene: 10. DNA of the CDR3: TGCGCCAGCAGCCAGTTTGGGACAGGACAATACACAGATACGCAGTATTTT. It codes for CASSQFGTGQYTDTQYF.

This clonotype was detected only a few times. The gene calls are TRBV11-2 and TRBJ2-7; D gene ambiguous. This CDR3 comprises 15 residues. Trimming removed 0 bases from V and 0 bases from J, with 9 bases in between. In germline, CDR1 is SGHAT, CDR2 FQNNGV. The CDR3 nucleotides read TGTGCCAGCAGCTTAGATATAGAAAGCTCCTACGAGCAGTACTTC. This codes for CASSLDIESSYEQYF.

In this sample, this clonotype turned up many times. This chain uses TRBV2 with TRBJ2-7, with TRBD1 matching over 8 bases. Germline CDR1 is SNHLY and CDR2 is FYNNEI. The length of the CDR3 is 13 residues. The V and J ends lost 5 bases and 4 bases, in that order; junction bases with no gene match: 4. CDR3 protein: CASSPDRAYEQYF. The CDR3 nucleotides are TGTGCCAGCAGTCCGGACAGGGCGTACGAGCAGTACTTC.

The sample holds many counts of this clonotype. The V gene is TRBV16, the J gene TRBJ2-7; D is uncertain. The V end lost 3 bases, the J end lost 5 bases, and 14 bases lay between the germline ends. Looked up from germline, CDR1 is KGHSY and CDR2 is FQNENV. The CDR3 runs 14 residues. Written as DNA, the CDR3 is TGTGCCAGCAGCCAGGTCCCTGGGCTCGACGAGCAGTACTTC. Translated, it gives CASSQVPGLDEQYF.

V and J are TRBV5-1 and TRBJ2-1; 14 nucleotides align to TRBD2. Trimming at V came to 0 bases and at J to 6 bases, leaving 5 bases not matched to a gene. The CDR3 is made up of 17 amino acids. Germline V gene sequence: CDR1 SGHRS, CDR2 YFSETQ. The CDR3 protein is CASSLGLAGGPPNEQFF. The CDR3, as DNA: TGCGCCAGCAGCTTGGGACTAGCGGGAGGGCCCCCCAATGAGCAGTTCTTC. Looking up the rest from reference TRBV5-1 and TRBJ2-1 gives the full variable domain: KAGVTQTPRYLIKTRGQQVTLSCSPISGHRSVSWYQQTPGQGLQFLFEYFSETQRNKGNFPGRFSGRQFSNSRSEMNVSTLELGDSALYLCASSLGLAGGPPNEQFFGPGTRLTVL.

The chain employs TRBV7-2 and TRBJ2-1; no clear D gene. Trimming removed 5 bases from V and 7 bases from J, with 12 bases in between. Per germline, CDR1 SGHTA and CDR2 FQGNSA. This CDR3 comprises 13 residues. The chain's CDR3 is CASSPWMGNEQFF. CDR3 bases: TGTGCCAGCAGCCCCTGGATGGGAAATGAGCAGTTCTTC.

This chain links TRBV7-3 with TRBJ2-5; possibly TRBD1 or TRBD2 for D (7 bases each). Looked up from germline, CDR1 is SGHTA and CDR2 is FQGTGA. The CDR3 loop spans 15 amino acids. Trimming removed 6 bases at V and 2 bases at J, with 16 bases between. The CDR3 sequence is CASSGRGGVQETQYF. CDR3 sequence (DNA): TGTGCCAGCAGTGGCAGGGGGGGGGTACAAGAGACCCAGTACTTC.

This clonotype has a count of ten or more. CDR3 coding DNA: TGTGCCAGCAGCTATCTAGCGGGAGGACCCAATGAGCAGTTCTTC. Its protein product is CASSYLAGGPNEQFF. The chain recombines TRBV11-2 with TRBJ2-1; 11 nucleotides line up with TRBD2. The CDR3 covers 15 residues. Germline V CDR1 and CDR2: SGHAT, FQNNGV. Unmatched junction bases numbered 5, after V lost 4 bases and J lost 6 bases.

This sequence joins TRBV7-9 and TRBJ2-1, with TRBD2 matching over 14 bases. CDR1 is SEHNR and CDR2 is FQNEAQ in the germline V gene (reference sequence). With 5 bases clipped from V and 8 bases from J, the junction kept 5 bases outside the gene matches. The CDR3 is made up of 15 amino acids. The CDR3 loop is CASSLGTSGSYEQFF. CDR3 DNA: TGTGCCAGCAGCCTTGGGACTAGCGGGAGTTATGAGCAGTTCTTC.

Points on this clonotype: One junction end disagrees with the germline gene, perhaps due to a read error. The chain couples TRBV30 to TRBJ1-6; 7 nucleotides line up with TRBD1. This CDR3 spans 13 amino acids. Germline loops: CDR1 GTSNPN, CDR2 SVGIG (reference sequence). The DNA for the CDR3 is TGTGCCTGGAGGACAGGGCGGAATTCATCCCTCCACTTT. Encoded protein: CAWRTGRNSSLHF.

A few counts support this clonotype. This chain links TRBV6-2 or TRBV6-3 with TRBJ2-2; TRBD2 is a possible D gene (6 bases). Trimming cost V 5 bases and J 4 bases, with 17 bases left between them. Per germline, CDR1 MNHEY and CDR2 SVGEGT. This CDR3 has 16 residues. The CDR3 DNA reads TGTGCCAGCAGTACCCTATCGGGAGTTGTCACCGGGGAGCTGTTTTTT. Translation: CASSTLSGVVTGELFF.

This clonotype was counted between two and nine times. The chain combines TRBV30 with TRBJ1-3; D is uncertain. The CDR3 sequence is 14 residues long. Germline V lookup: CDR1 GTSNPN, CDR2 SVGIG (reference sequence). Trimming took off 4 bases at V and 2 bases at J, with 12 bases between the two ends. The CDR3 loop reads CAWMWSDAGNTIYF. The CDR3 nucleotides are TGTGCCTGGATGTGGTCCGACGCTGGAAACACCATATATTTT. Complete variable domain (other parts from reference TRBV30 and TRBJ1-3): SQTIHQWPATLVQPVGSPLSLECTVEGTSNPNLYWYRQAAGRGLQLLFYSVGIGQISSEVPQNLSASRPQDRQFILSSKKLLLSDSGFYLCAWMWSDAGNTIYFGEGSWLTVV.

J is TRBJ2-2 and V is TRBV18; tentatively, D is TRBD2 (5 bases). The CDR3 is made up of 15 amino acids. Germline CDR1 is KGHSH and CDR2 is LQKENI. V dropped 4 bases and J dropped 0 bases, with 9 bases sitting between them. The CDR3 region has the DNA TGTGCCAGCTCACAAAAGCGGCCGAACACCGGGGAGCTGTTTTTT. It encodes CASSQKRPNTGELFF.

In its sample, this clonotype was seen a few times. This chain uses TRBV6-1 with TRBJ2-3, with no clear D. V lost 4 bases and J 0 bases, leaving 8 bases between the germline ends. Germline V gene data show CDR1 as MNHNS and CDR2 as SASEGT. The CDR3 extends over 14 amino acids. CDR3 sequence: CASSVLGSTDTQYF. The CDR3, as DNA: TGTGCCAGCAGTGTCCTGGGGAGCACAGATACGCAGTATTTT.

The chain has TRBV20-1 and TRBJ1-1; D is ambiguous. This CDR3 is 13 amino acids long. Germline CDR1 and CDR2: DFQATT and SNEGSKA (reference sequence). V was pared by 1 base and J by 6 bases, with 12 bases between. CDR3: CSARASSGAEAFF. The CDR3 coding sequence is TGCAGTGCTAGAGCCTCTAGTGGCGCTGAAGCTTTCTTT.

This chain uses TRBV20-1 with TRBJ1-1, with D unresolved. The CDR3 sequence is 13 residues long. V was clipped by 6 bases and J by 4 bases, with 15 bases between them. Germline CDR1 DFQATT, CDR2 SNEGSKA (reference sequence). The CDR3 coding sequence is TGCAGTGCCGCCAAAGACTTGGGCACTGAAGCTTTCTTT. This sequence encodes CSAAKDLGTEAFF.

This clonotype has only a few counts. This rearrangement joins TRBV30 to TRBJ1-1; tentative D call: TRBD1 (5 bases). Germline V gene lookup returns CDR1 GTSNPN and CDR2 SVGIG (reference sequence). V lost 0 bases and J 1 base, leaving 12 bases between the germline ends. There are 15 residues in the CDR3. CDR3 sequence: CAWSVGVGGNTEAFF. The CDR3 DNA is TGTGCCTGGAGTGTAGGGGTTGGAGGGAACACTGAAGCTTTCTTT.

The chain is built from TRBV12-3 or TRBV12-4 and TRBJ1-1; D gene uncertain. This CDR3 contains 14 residues. V gave up 4 bases and J gave up 5 bases, with 14 bases separating them. As DNA, the CDR3 is TGTGCCAGCAGTTCGACCCTAGCCGGGACTGAAGCTTTCTTT. Its translation is CASSSTLAGTEAFF.

V and J are TRBV9 and TRBJ2-1, with 12 bases that match TRBD2. The V gene end was trimmed by 0 bases and the J gene end by 4 bases; junction bases not matched to a gene: 8. Per germline, CDR1 SGDLS and CDR2 YYNGEE. The CDR3 is made up of 18 amino acids. The CDR3 bases are TGTGCCAGCAGCGTAGGAGGTCTAGCGGGAGGGATTTACAATGAGCAGTTCTTC. This codes for CASSVGGLAGGIYNEQFF.

The chain joins TRBV6-1 to TRBJ1-3, with 7 bases matching TRBD1. Germline V gene lookup returns CDR1 MNHNS and CDR2 SASEGT. There are 15 residues in the CDR3. V lost 6 bases, J lost 2 bases, and 7 bases stayed unmatched. CDR3 coding DNA: TGTGCCAGCAGACCATACAGGGGAGCTGGAAACACCATATATTTT. This gives the protein CASRPYRGAGNTIYF.

This clonotype has just a few counts. CDR3 sequence (DNA): TGCAGTGAGGGGTCCACAGATACGCAGTATTTT. This sequence encodes CSEGSTDTQYF. The chain employs TRBV20-1 and TRBJ2-3; tentative D call: TRBD1 (5 bases). Trimming stripped 7 bases from V and 2 bases from J, with 7 bases between. Germline V gene data show CDR1 as DFQATT and CDR2 as SNEGSKA (reference sequence). The CDR3 has 11 amino acids.

V gene TRBV19 combines with J gene TRBJ2-2; 8 nucleotides align to TRBD1. J lost 7 bases, V lost 3 bases, and 7 bases had no gene match. The germline V gene encodes CDR1 LNHDA and CDR2 SQIVND (reference sequence). This CDR3 comprises 15 residues. The CDR3 sequence: CASSMIQGAIGELFF. CDR3 DNA: TGTGCCAGTAGTATGATCCAGGGGGCTATCGGGGAGCTGTTTTTT.

The chain uses TRBV19 and TRBJ1-1; TRBD1 matches at 7 bases. CDR1 is LNHDA, CDR2 SQIVND, per germline (reference sequence). This CDR3 is built from 15 residues. The trim removed 10 bases at V and 5 bases at J, leaving 16 bases unmatched. Written as DNA, the CDR3 is TGTGCCACCACGACTCGACAGGGCTTAAGTACTGAAGCTTTCTTT. It translates to CATTTRQGLSTEAFF.

Worth noting for this clonotype: A much bigger clone sits one base away, suggesting this may be a read error. In this CDR3 the conserved last residue, phenylalanine or tryptophan, is missing, so a read error is likely. The chain has TRBV6-1 and TRBJ2-7, with 12 bases identical to TRBD1. V dropped 5 bases and J dropped 2; count of bases not matched to a gene: 4. The CDR3 runs to 15 residues. Germline V gives CDR1 MNHNS, CDR2 SASEGT. CDR3 nucleotides: TGTGCCAGCAGTCTCCGGGACAGGGGGCCCTACGAGCAGTACCTC. Its translation: CASSLRDRGPYEQYL.

This clonotype was found a few times. V gene TRBV10-3 combines with J gene TRBJ1-1; D might be TRBD1 (5 bases). Germline loops: CDR1 ENHRY, CDR2 SYGVKD. Between the trimmed V and J ends, which lost 11 bases and 1 base, there was a span of 14 bases. This CDR3 is 13 amino acids long. The CDR3: CASTGTENTEAFF. The DNA of the CDR3 is TGTGCCTCGACCGGGACCGAGAACACTGAAGCTTTCTTT.